These 2 T cell receptor beta chains share one sample of origin, sequenced in a study of shared clonotypes between healthy human individuals. Selected positively for CCR7 and CD45RO-negative, naive CD8 cells excluded terminally differentiated effector memory CD45RA+ cells. Repertoires were generated with immunoSEQ multiplex PCR, while TCRdb's copy carries only in-frame clones and drops some. The data contain some 2,000,000 clones, about 95% of them seen just once; the ten biggest clones take up 0.9% to 1.3%. Sequenced: naive CD8+ T cells sorted from blood. The receptors come from a young man in good health.

The rearrangement links TRBV19 to TRBJ2-1, with unresolved D. Looked up from germline, CDR1 is LNHDA and CDR2 is SQIVND (reference sequence). The V end lost 3 bases, the J end lost 7 bases, and 13 bases lay between the germline ends. This CDR3 contains 14 residues. DNA of the CDR3: TGTGCCAGTAGTATCAAGGCTAGAGATAATGAGCAGTTCTTC. This codes for CASSIKARDNEQFF. Filled out from reference TRBV19 and TRBJ2-1, the complete variable domain reads DGGITQSPKYLFRKEGQNVTLSCEQNLNHDAMYWYRQDPGQGLRLIYYSQIVNDFQKGDIAEGYSVSREKKESFPLTVTSAQKNPTAFYLCASSIKARDNEQFFGPGTRLTVL.

This rearrangement joins TRBV14 to TRBJ1-1; 9 positions match TRBD1. Germline values: CDR1 SGHDN, CDR2 FVKESK. The CDR3 runs 16 residues. V gave up 4 bases and J gave up 1 base; unmatched junction bases: 7. The CDR3 DNA sequence: TGTGCCAGCAGCCTCGGGACAGGGCGGAGGAACACTGAAGCTTTCTTT. Its translation: CASSLGTGRRNTEAFF.